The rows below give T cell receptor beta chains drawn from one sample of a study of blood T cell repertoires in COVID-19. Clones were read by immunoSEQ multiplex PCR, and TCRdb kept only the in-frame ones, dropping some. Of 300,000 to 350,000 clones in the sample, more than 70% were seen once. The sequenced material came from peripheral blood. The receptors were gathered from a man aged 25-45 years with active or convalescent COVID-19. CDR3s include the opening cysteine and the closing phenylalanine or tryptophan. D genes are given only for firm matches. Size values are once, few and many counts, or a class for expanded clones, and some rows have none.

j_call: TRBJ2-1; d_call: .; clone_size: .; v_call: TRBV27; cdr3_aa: CASGPLRGRGDEQFF; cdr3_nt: TGTGCCAGCGGACCCCTGAGGGGCAGGGGGGATGAGCAGTTCTTC
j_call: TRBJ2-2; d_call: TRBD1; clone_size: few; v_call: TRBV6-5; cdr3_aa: CASSYSTRGHTGELFF; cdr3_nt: TGTGCCAGCAGTTACTCGACCAGGGGGCATACCGGGGAGCTGTTTTTT
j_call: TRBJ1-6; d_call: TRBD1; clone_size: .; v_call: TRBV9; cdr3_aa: CASSGTGGNSPLHF; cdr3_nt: TGTGCCAGCAGCGGGACAGGGGGTAATTCACCCCTCCACTTT
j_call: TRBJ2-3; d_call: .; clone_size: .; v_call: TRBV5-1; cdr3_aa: CASSSRQRSGADTQYF; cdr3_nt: TGCGCCAGCAGCTCTCGGCAAAGGTCGGGGGCAGATACGCAGTATTTT
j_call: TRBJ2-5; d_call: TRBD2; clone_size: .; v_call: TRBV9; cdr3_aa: CASSATSGGAETQYF; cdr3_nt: TGTGCCAGCAGCGCGACTAGCGGGGGGGCGGAGACCCAGTACTTC
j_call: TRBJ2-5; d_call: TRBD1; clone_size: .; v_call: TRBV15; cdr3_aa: CATSNPGQAQETQYF; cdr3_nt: TGTGCCACCAGCAATCCGGGACAGGCCCAAGAGACCCAGTACTTC
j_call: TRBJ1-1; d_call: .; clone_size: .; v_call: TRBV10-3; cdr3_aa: CAISGSTEAFF; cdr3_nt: TGTGCCATCAGTGGTTCGACTGAAGCTTTCTTT
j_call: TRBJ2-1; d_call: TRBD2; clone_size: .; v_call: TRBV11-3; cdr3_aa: CASSLQAGGVNEQFF; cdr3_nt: TGTGCCAGCAGCTTACAAGCGGGGGGAGTAAATGAGCAGTTCTTC
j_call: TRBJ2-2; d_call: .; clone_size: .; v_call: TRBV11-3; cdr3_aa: CASSFDRNTGELFF; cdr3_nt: TGTGCCAGCAGCTTTGACAGAAACACCGGGGAGCTGTTTTTT
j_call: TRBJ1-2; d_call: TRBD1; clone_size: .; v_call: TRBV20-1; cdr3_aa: CSASTGSGYTF; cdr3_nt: TGCAGTGCCTCGACAGGGAGTGGCTACACCTTC
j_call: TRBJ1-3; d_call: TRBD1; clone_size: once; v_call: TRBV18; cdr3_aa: CASSPGQGSGNTIYF; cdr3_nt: TGTGCCAGCTCACCGGGACAGGGCTCTGGAAACACCATATATTTT
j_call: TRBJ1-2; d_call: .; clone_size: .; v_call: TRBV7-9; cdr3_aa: CASSFGDYGYTF; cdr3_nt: TGTGCCAGCAGCTTCGGTGACTATGGCTACACCTTC
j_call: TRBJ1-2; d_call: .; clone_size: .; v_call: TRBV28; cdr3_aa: CASSLSGNYGYTF; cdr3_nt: TGTGCCAGCAGTTTATCCGGGAACTATGGCTACACCTTC
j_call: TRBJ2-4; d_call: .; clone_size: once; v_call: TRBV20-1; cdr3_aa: CSAKLGGVEYF; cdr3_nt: TGCAGTGCTAAGTTGGGCGGGGTTGAGTACTTC
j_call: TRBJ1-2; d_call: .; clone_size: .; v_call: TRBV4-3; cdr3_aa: CASSQGRGSQNYGYTF; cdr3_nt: TGCGCCAGCAGCCAGGGGAGGGGGTCCCAAAACTATGGCTACACCTTC
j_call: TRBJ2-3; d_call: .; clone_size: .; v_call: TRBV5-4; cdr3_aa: CASSFSMDSSTDTQYF; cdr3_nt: TGTGCCAGCAGCTTTAGTATGGACTCTAGCACAGATACGCAGTATTTT
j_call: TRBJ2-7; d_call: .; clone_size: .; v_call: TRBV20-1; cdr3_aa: CSAGDIYEQYF; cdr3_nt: TGCAGTGCTGGGGACATCTACGAGCAGTACTTC
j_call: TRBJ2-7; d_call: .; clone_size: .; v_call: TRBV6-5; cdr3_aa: CASSYSKWTASYEQYF; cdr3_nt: TGTGCCAGCAGTTACTCGAAGTGGACAGCCTCCTACGAGCAGTACTTC
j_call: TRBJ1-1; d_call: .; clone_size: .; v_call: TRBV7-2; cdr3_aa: CASTLGRESEAFF; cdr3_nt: TGTGCCAGCACCCTCGGGAGGGAGTCTGAAGCTTTCTTT
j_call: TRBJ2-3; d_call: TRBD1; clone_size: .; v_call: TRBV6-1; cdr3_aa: CASSETGARTDTQYF; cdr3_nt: TGTGCCAGCAGTGAGACAGGGGCCCGCACAGATACGCAGTATTTT
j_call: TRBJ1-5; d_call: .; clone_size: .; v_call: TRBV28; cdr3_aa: CASSALVRGQPQHF; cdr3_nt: TGTGCCAGCAGCGCATTGGTCAGGGGCCAGCCCCAGCATTTT
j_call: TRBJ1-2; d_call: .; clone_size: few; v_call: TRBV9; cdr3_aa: CASSPRMSVYGYTF; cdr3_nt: TGTGCCAGCAGCCCTCGAATGTCGGTATATGGCTACACCTTC
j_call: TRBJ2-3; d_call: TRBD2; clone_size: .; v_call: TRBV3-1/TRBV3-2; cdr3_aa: CASSSGRAADTQYF; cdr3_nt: TGTGCCAGCAGCTCCGGGAGGGCAGCAGATACGCAGTATTTT
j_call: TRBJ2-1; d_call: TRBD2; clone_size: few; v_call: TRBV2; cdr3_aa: CASSTSGGGYNEQFF; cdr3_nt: TGTGCCAGCAGCACCAGCGGGGGGGGTTACAATGAGCAGTTCTTC
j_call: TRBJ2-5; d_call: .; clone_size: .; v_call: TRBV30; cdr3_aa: CAWRDTGRLAQYF; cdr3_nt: TGTGCCTGGAGGGATACAGGGCGGTTGGCCCAGTACTTC
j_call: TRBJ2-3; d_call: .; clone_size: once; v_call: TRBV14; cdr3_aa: CASSQDDFVTDTQYF; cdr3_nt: TGTGCCAGCAGCCAAGACGACTTCGTAACAGATACGCAGTATTTT
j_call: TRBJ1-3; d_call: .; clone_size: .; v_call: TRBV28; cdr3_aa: CASSLTPVNTIYF; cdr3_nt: TGTGCCAGCAGTTTAACGCCAGTTAACACCATATATTTT
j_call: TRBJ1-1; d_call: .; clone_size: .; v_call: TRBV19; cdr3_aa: CASSIVVWTEAFF; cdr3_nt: TGTGCCAGTAGTATCGTAGTTTGGACTGAAGCTTTCTTT
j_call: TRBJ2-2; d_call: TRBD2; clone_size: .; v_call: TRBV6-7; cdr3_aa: CASSWMGLAHTGELFF; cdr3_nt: TGTGCCAGCAGTTGGATGGGACTAGCGCACACCGGGGAGCTGTTTTTT
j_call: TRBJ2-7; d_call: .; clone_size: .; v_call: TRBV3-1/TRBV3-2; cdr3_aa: CASRSQGLDEQYF; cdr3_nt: TGTGCCAGCAGGTCTCAGGGTCTGGACGAGCAGTACTTC
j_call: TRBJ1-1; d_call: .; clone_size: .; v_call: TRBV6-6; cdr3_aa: CASSRSGEKAFF; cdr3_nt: TGTGCCAGCAGTAGGTCTGGAGAAAAAGCTTTCTTT
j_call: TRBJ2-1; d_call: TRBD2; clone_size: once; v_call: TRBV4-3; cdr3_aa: CASSHPVRGGYNEQFF; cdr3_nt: TGCGCCAGCAGCCACCCAGTCCGGGGGGGATACAATGAGCAGTTCTTC
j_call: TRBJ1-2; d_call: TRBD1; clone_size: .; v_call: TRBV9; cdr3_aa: CASSAQNRGSNYGYTF; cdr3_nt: TGTGCCAGCAGCGCACAAAACAGGGGGAGCAACTATGGCTACACCTTC
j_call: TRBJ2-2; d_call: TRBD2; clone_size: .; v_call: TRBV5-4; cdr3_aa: CASSLAGSGANTGELFF; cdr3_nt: TGTGCCAGCAGCTTGGCAGGAAGCGGGGCCAACACCGGGGAGCTGTTTTTT
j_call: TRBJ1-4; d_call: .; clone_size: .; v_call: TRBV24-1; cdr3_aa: CATSDFGQQNEKLFF; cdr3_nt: TGTGCCACCAGTGATTTTGGACAGCAAAATGAAAAACTGTTTTTT
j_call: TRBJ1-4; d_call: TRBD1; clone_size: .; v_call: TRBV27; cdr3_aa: CASSPEVGDRDGGDEKLFF; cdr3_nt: TGTGCCAGCAGTCCAGAGGTAGGGGACAGGGATGGGGGTGATGAAAAACTGTTTTTT
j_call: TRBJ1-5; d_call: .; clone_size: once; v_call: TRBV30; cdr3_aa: CAWTSAPGGSGQPQHF; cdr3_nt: TGTGCCTGGACCTCTGCGCCGGGGGGCAGCGGGCAGCCCCAGCATTTT
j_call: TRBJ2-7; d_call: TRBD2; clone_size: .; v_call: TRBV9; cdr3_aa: CASSASTSATEQYF; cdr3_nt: TGTGCCAGCAGCGCATCTACTAGCGCAACCGAGCAGTACTTC
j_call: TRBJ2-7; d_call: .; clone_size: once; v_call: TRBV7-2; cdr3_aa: CASSAAGAYEQYF; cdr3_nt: TGTGCCAGCAGCGCCGCGGGGGCTTACGAGCAGTACTTC
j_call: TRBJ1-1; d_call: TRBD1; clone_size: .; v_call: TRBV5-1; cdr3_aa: CASSLVGQVNTEAFF; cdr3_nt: TGCGCCAGCAGCTTGGTCGGACAGGTGAACACTGAAGCTTTCTTT
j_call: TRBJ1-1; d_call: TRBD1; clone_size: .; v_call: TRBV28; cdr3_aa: CASSPDRAGEAFF; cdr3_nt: TGTGCCAGCAGTCCGGACAGGGCTGGTGAAGCTTTCTTT
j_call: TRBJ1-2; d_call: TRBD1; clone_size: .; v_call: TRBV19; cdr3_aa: CASSATGGGLYGYTF; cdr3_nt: TGTGCCAGTAGCGCAACAGGGGGGGGACTCTATGGCTACACCTTC
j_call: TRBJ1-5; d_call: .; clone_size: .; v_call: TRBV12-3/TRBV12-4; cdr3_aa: CASNPSGGQPQHF; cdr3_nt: TGTGCCAGCAACCCGTCGGGGGGGCAGCCCCAGCATTTT
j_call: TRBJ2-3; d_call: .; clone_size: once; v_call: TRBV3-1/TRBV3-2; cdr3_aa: CASSLYTDTQYF; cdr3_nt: TGTGCCAGCAGCCTTTACACAGATACGCAGTATTTT
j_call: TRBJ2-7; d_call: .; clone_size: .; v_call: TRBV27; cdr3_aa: CASSSLSSYEQYF; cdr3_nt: TGTGCCAGCAGTTCCCTATCTAGTTACGAGCAGTACTTC
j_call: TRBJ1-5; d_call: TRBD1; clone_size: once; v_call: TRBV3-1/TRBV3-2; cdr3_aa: CASSRADRELRNSNQPQHF; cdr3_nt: TGTGCCAGCAGCCGGGCAGACAGGGAATTAAGGAATAGCAATCAGCCCCAGCATTTT